The 29 T cell receptor beta chains below come from one sample, sequenced in a study of regulatory T cells in long-lasting Graves disease. Documented time point: newly diagnosed GD, antithyroid drugs for less than 3 months. There was RNA extracted from PBMCs, and the TCR library was made from it. iRepertoire HTBI primers and Arm-PCR of CDR3 regions built TCR beta libraries. TCRdb ran MiXCR on the multiplex PCR reads and lists one entry per CDR3 protein. Counted here are about 220,000 distinct CDR3 sequences, around 17% occurring once; the ten biggest clones make up about 20%. The starting material was peripheral blood mononuclear cells (PBMCs), obtained at new diagnosis, from a patient treated with antithyroid drugs. Receptor source: a female donor with Graves disease.

The chain has TRBV7-8 and TRBJ1-5, with a possible D match to TRBD1 (6 bases). The CDR3 covers 14 residues. V was trimmed by 1 base and J by 4 bases, leaving 8 bases between them. CDR1 and CDR2 (germline): SGHVS, FQNEAQ. CDR3 residues: CASSLEQGNQPQHF. The DNA of the CDR3 is TGTGCCAGCAGCTTAGAACAGGGAAATCAGCCCCAGCATTTT.

The sample holds many counts of this clonotype. The chain uses TRBV6-2 or TRBV6-3 and TRBJ1-4; 9 bases fit TRBD1. The CDR3 extends over 20 amino acids. Germline V lookup: CDR1 MNHEY, CDR2 SVGEGT. V shed 5 bases, J shed 7 bases, and the junction held 23 bases outside the gene matches. The CDR3 region has the DNA TGTGCCAGCAGTCCCGTTCTTCTAGTTCCGGGAACAGGGGGCGGTGAAAAACTGTTTTTT. It codes for CASSPVLLVPGTGGGEKLFF.

This clonotype appeared many times. The chain uses TRBV11-2 and TRBJ1-6, with 7 nucleotides matching TRBD1. The CDR3 has 15 amino acids. With 2 bases clipped from V and 5 bases from J, the junction kept 3 bases outside the gene matches. In germline, CDR1 is SGHAT, CDR2 FQNNGV. CDR3 coding DNA: TGTGCCAGCAGCTTAATCGGGACAGATAATTCACCCCTCCACTTT. Translation gives CASSLIGTDNSPLHF.

The V gene is TRBV5-4, the J gene TRBJ2-1; D gene ambiguous. The assigned J gene may be wrong: the sequence end matches TRBJ2-7 better. The CDR3 is made up of 14 amino acids. Germline values: CDR1 SGHNT, CDR2 YYREEE (reference sequence). CDR3 in amino acids: CASSFNYQPDEQYF. The CDR3 DNA reads as TGTGCCAGCAGCTTCAATTATCAGCCAGACGAGCAGTACTTC.

This clonotype was picked up many times. The rearrangement links TRBV19 to TRBJ2-6, with D perhaps matching TRBD1 or TRBD2 (5 bases each). The germline V and J ends were trimmed by 2 bases and 5 bases, with 13 bases remaining between them. The CDR3 loop spans 16 amino acids. CDR1 LNHDA and CDR2 SQIVND come from the germline V gene (reference sequence). This CDR3 is CASSIFRGGRANVLTF. CDR3 in DNA: TGTGCCAGTAGTATATTTCGGGGCGGAAGGGCCAACGTCCTGACTTTC.

There are a few counts of this clonotype. The chain is built from TRBV6-5 and TRBJ1-3; D may be TRBD1 (5 bases). Germline V gives CDR1 MNHEY, CDR2 SVGAGI. Trimming removed 0 bases from V and 0 bases from J, with 18 bases in between. The CDR3 runs 19 residues. The CDR3 reads CASSYSISRQGSSGNTIYF. Written as DNA, the CDR3 is TGTGCCAGCAGTTACTCAATCTCTCGGCAGGGCAGCTCTGGAAACACCATATATTTT.

This clonotype has ten or more counts. The chain recombines TRBV10-1 with TRBJ2-7, with 9 bases aligning to TRBD1. The J segment lost 5 bases and the V segment lost 3 bases, leaving 8 bases of the junction unmatched. CDR3 length: 15 residues. From germline, CDR1 is WNHNN and CDR2 SYGVQD (reference sequence). The CDR3 region has the DNA TGCGCCAGCAGTGACACCGGGACAGGGTCCCACGAGCAGTACTTC. Its translation is CASSDTGTGSHEQYF.

The rearrangement joins TRBV19 to TRBJ1-6; 11 positions match TRBD1. The V gene end was trimmed by 7 bases and the J gene end by 9 bases; junction bases not matched to a gene: 8. CDR1 is LNHDA, CDR2 SQIVND, per germline (reference sequence). This CDR3 contains 15 residues. CDR3 sequence: CASTNSGTGGSPLHF. The CDR3 bases are TGTGCCAGTACCAACTCCGGGACAGGGGGTTCACCCCTCCACTTT. The variable domain in full, completed from reference TRBV19 and TRBJ1-6, reads DGGITQSPKYLFRKEGQNVTLSCEQNLNHDAMYWYRQDPGQGLRLIYYSQIVNDFQKGDIAEGYSVSREKKESFPLTVTSAQKNPTAFYLCASTNSGTGGSPLHFGNGTRLTVT.

This clonotype was seen repeatedly, ten times or more. This chain uses TRBV3-1 with TRBJ1-4; D uncertain. The germline V gene encodes CDR1 LGHDT and CDR2 YNNKEL (reference sequence). There are 13 residues in the CDR3. The V gene lost 0 bases and the J gene lost 7 bases, with 6 bases spanning the gap. CDR3 coding DNA: TGTGCCAGCAGCCAAGAGAAAGGTGAAAAACTGTTTTTT. Translated: CASSQEKGEKLFF. The variable domain in full, with the rest retrieved from reference TRBV3-1 and TRBJ1-4, is DTAVSQTPKYLVTQMGNDKSIKCEQNLGHDTMYWYKQDSKKFLKIMFSYNNKELIINETVPNRFSPKSPDKAHLNLHINSLELGDSAVYFCASSQEKGEKLFFGSGTQLSVL.

This chain links TRBV5-5 with TRBJ2-5; 7 bases are a match to TRBD2. Trimming at V came to 3 bases and at J to 4 bases, leaving 3 bases not matched to a gene. The CDR3 consists of 13 residues. In germline, CDR1 is SGHKS, CDR2 YYEKEE (reference sequence). The CDR3 coding sequence is TGTGCCAGCAGCTATCCGGGAGGAGAGACCCAGTACTTC. Protein product: CASSYPGGETQYF.

This clonotype was detected only a few times. The rearrangement links TRBV5-6 to TRBJ1-1; D possibly corresponds to TRBD1 (5 bases). The germline V gene encodes CDR1 SGHDT and CDR2 YYEEEE. The CDR3 runs to 13 residues. V was trimmed by 1 base and J by 7 bases, leaving 11 bases between them. The CDR3 loop is CASSLKGTDEAFF. Written as DNA, the CDR3 is TGTGCCAGCAGCTTGAAAGGGACGGATGAAGCTTTCTTT.

There are many counts of this clonotype. CDR3 loop: CSSALAGGDTQYF. In DNA form, the CDR3 reads TGCAGCTCAGCCCTAGCGGGAGGGGATACGCAGTATTTT. The chain uses TRBV29-1 and TRBJ2-3, with TRBD2 identical over 12 bases. Germline V gives CDR1 SQVTM, CDR2 ANQGSEA. Trimming took 8 bases from V and 6 from J; bases not matched to a gene: 6. The CDR3 covers 13 residues.

This clonotype has just a few counts. V is TRBV4-2 and J is TRBJ2-7; unclear D gene. The V and J ends lost 1 base and 2 bases respectively, with 9 bases between them. This CDR3 spans 14 amino acids. CDR1 is LGHNA, CDR2 YNFKEQ, per germline. The CDR3 nucleotides are TGTGCCAGCAGCCAAGCGGACGGGCCCTACGAGCAGTACTTC. It codes for CASSQADGPYEQYF.

This clonotype was seen more than once but under ten times. The gene calls are TRBV5-4 and TRBJ2-3; D unresolved. The germline V and J ends were trimmed by 4 bases and 1 base, with 16 bases remaining between them. The CDR3 runs 16 residues. Looked up from germline, CDR1 is SGHNT and CDR2 is YYREEE (reference sequence). CDR3 loop: CASSRLLTGGTDTQYF. CDR3 DNA sequence: TGTGCCAGCAGCCGTCTTTTGACGGGCGGCACAGATACGCAGTATTTT.

This clonotype was counted only a few times. The rearrangement joins TRBV2 to TRBJ2-7, with D possibly being TRBD1 or TRBD2 (5 bases each). This CDR3 has 14 amino acids. Between the trimmed V and J ends, which lost 11 bases and 7 bases, there was a span of 24 bases. The V gene's germline CDR1 is SNHLY and CDR2 FYNNEI. This chain's CDR3 is CAGTRDSGLGEQYF. CDR3 bases: TGTGCCGGCACCCGGGATTCGGGGCTCGGGGAGCAGTACTTC.

V gene TRBV19 combines with J gene TRBJ1-5, with TRBD1 matching over 9 bases. Trimming removed 7 bases from V and 2 bases from J; junction bases left unmatched: 9. Germline V gene data show CDR1 as LNHDA and CDR2 as SQIVND (reference sequence). The CDR3 consists of 16 residues. Here the CDR3 DNA reads TGTGCCAGTACGGACAGGGGAGGATTGGGCAATCAGCCCCAGCATTTT. Translating gives CASTDRGGLGNQPQHF.

This clonotype appeared many times. V and J are TRBV28 and TRBJ2-3; TRBD2 matches 9 bases. Germline V gene lookup returns CDR1 MDHEN and CDR2 SYDVKM. The CDR3 consists of 17 residues. V lost 6 bases and J lost 5; bases outside the gene matches: 15. The CDR3 nucleotides are TGTGCCAGCAGCCCAAGTGGCCAGCGGGAGGATAAAGATACGCAGTATTTT. This encodes CASSPSGQREDKDTQYF. Full variable domain (rest looked up from reference TRBV28 and TRBJ2-3): DVKVTQSSRYLVKRTGEKVFLECVQDMDHENMFWYRQDPGLGLRLIYFSYDVKMKEKGDIPEGYSVSREKKERFSLILESASTNQTSMYLCASSPSGQREDKDTQYFGPGTRLTVL.

This clonotype was detected many times. The V call is TRBV11-1, the J call TRBJ1-1, with a possible D match to TRBD1 (5 bases). Trimming stripped 5 bases from V and 1 base from J, with 17 bases between. Germline CDR1 and CDR2: SGHAT and FQDESV (reference sequence). This CDR3 contains 16 residues. CDR3 amino acids: CASSLWTPPPNTEAFF. The CDR3 DNA reads as TGTGCCAGCAGCCTCTGGACACCTCCTCCGAACACTGAAGCTTTCTTT. Full variable domain (remainder filled in from reference TRBV11-1 and TRBJ1-1): EAEVAQSPRYKITEKSQAVAFWCDPISGHATLYWYRQILGQGPELLVQFQDESVVDDSQLPKDRFSAERLKGVDSTLKIQPAELGDSAMYLCASSLWTPPPNTEAFFGQGTRLTVV.

The chain joins TRBV2 to TRBJ2-7; 14 bases line up with TRBD2. This CDR3 region has 15 residues. V shed 5 bases and J 5 bases; nucleotides not matched to a gene: 5. Germline V gives CDR1 SNHLY, CDR2 FYNNEI. CDR3 sequence: CASSRTSGRRDEQYV. As DNA, the CDR3 is TGTGCCAGCAGTAGGACTAGCGGGAGGAGGGACGAGCAGTACGTC.

This clonotype appeared many times. This rearrangement joins TRBV28 to TRBJ1-6; 7 nucleotides line up with TRBD1. Germline V gives CDR1 MDHEN, CDR2 SYDVKM. V shed 4 bases, J shed 7 bases, and the junction held 1 base outside the gene matches. There are 13 residues in the CDR3. The CDR3 protein is CASSSGQNSPLHF. The DNA of the CDR3 is TGTGCCAGCAGTTCGGGACAGAATTCACCCCTCCACTTT.

This clonotype has ten or more counts. The CDR3 loop is CASTATGQGNEKLFF. DNA for the CDR3: TGTGCCAGCACCGCGACGGGGCAGGGAAATGAAAAACTGTTTTTT. This chain joins TRBV12-3 or TRBV12-4 and TRBJ1-4, with a weak D call TRBD1 (5 bases). The CDR3 loop spans 15 amino acids. Trimming took 7 bases from V and 5 from J, leaving 17 bases between them.

At least ten counts were recorded for this clonotype. This CDR3 is CASSDGSASYGYTF. CDR3 sequence (DNA): TGTGCCAGTAGTGATGGATCCGCTTCGTATGGCTACACCTTC. The gene calls are TRBV19 and TRBJ1-2; D not certain. Per the germline V gene, CDR1 is LNHDA and CDR2 is SQIVND (reference sequence). The CDR3 contains 14 residues. The V gene lost 5 bases and the J gene lost 5 bases, with 15 bases spanning the gap.

The sample holds many counts of this clonotype. This chain links TRBV5-1 with TRBJ2-2; D is unresolved. Germline V gene lookup returns CDR1 SGHRS and CDR2 YFSETQ. Deletions cut 4 bases from V and 4 bases from J, with 8 bases between. The CDR3 spans 13 residues. The CDR3 is CASSLSSTGELFF. Here the CDR3 DNA reads TGCGCCAGCAGCCTGTCCTCCACCGGGGAGCTGTTTTTT.

In this sample, this clonotype turned up many times. The chain uses TRBV6-1 and TRBJ1-2; perhaps TRBD1 as D (5 bases). Germline assignment: CDR1 MNHNS and CDR2 SASEGT. V lost 6 bases to trimming and J lost 8 bases, with 16 bases between them. CDR3 length: 13 residues. This CDR3 reads CASRTGRQGGYTF. As DNA, the CDR3 is TGTGCCAGCAGAACCGGGCGGCAGGGAGGCTACACCTTC.

The CDR3 DNA reads TGTGCCAGTAGCCGCGGAGGGCGGGGAACAACTAATGAAAAACTGTTTTTT. It yields the protein CASSRGGRGTTNEKLFF. The gene calls are TRBV19 and TRBJ1-4, with unresolved D. CDR1 is LNHDA, CDR2 SQIVND, per germline (reference sequence). The CDR3 is 17 residues long. Trimming removed 6 bases from V and 0 bases from J, with 17 bases in between.

The V and J genes are TRBV19 and TRBJ2-3, with no clear D. Germline assignment: CDR1 LNHDA and CDR2 SQIVND (reference sequence). V was clipped by 6 bases and J by 2 bases, with 12 bases between them. CDR3 length: 14 residues. The CDR3 protein is CASSSVSITDTQYF. CDR3 DNA: TGTGCCAGTAGCTCAGTTTCTATCACAGATACGCAGTATTTT.

This clonotype was detected only a few times. The chain carries TRBV6-1 and TRBJ2-7, with D perhaps matching TRBD2 (7 bases). The CDR3 is 14 residues long. Germline V lookup: CDR1 MNHNS, CDR2 SASEGT. The V gene lost 8 bases and the J gene lost 4 bases, with 18 bases spanning the gap. The CDR3 loop is CASDLGGGRYEQYF. The CDR3 DNA reads TGTGCCAGCGACTTGGGAGGGGGTAGGTACGAGCAGTACTTC.

This clonotype has at least ten counts. V gene TRBV20-1 combines with J gene TRBJ2-5; 10 positions agree with TRBD2. The CDR3 has 15 amino acids. Germline CDR1 and CDR2: DFQATT and SNEGSKA (reference sequence). After removal of 0 bases from V and 3 bases from J, the junction contained 4 bases not matched to a gene. The CDR3 loop reads CSAREWGLAKETQYF. The DNA for the CDR3 is TGCAGTGCTAGAGAGTGGGGACTAGCGAAAGAGACCCAGTACTTC.

Ten or more counts support this clonotype. The chain's CDR3 is CASSLGIALAKNIQYF. Here the CDR3 DNA reads TGTGCCAGCAGCTTGGGAATCGCACTAGCCAAAAACATTCAGTACTTC. The rearrangement joins TRBV5-8 to TRBJ2-4; D gene unclear. CDR1 SGHTS and CDR2 YDEGEE come from the germline V gene. Trimming removed 0 bases from V and 0 bases from J, with 10 bases in between. This CDR3 contains 16 residues.